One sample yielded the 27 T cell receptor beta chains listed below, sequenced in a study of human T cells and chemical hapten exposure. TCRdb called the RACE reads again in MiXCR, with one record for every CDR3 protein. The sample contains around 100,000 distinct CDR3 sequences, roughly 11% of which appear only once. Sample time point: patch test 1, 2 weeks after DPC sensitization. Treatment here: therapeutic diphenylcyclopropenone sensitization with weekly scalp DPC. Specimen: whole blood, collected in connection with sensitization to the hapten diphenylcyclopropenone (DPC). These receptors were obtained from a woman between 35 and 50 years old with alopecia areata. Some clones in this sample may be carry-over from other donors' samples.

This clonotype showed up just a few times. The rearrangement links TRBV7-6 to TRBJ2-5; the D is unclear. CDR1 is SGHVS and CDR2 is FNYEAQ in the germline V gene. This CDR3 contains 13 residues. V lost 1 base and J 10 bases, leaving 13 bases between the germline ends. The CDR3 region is CASSLGELGGQYF. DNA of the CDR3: TGTGCCAGCAGCTTAGGGGAATTGGGTGGCCAGTACTTC.

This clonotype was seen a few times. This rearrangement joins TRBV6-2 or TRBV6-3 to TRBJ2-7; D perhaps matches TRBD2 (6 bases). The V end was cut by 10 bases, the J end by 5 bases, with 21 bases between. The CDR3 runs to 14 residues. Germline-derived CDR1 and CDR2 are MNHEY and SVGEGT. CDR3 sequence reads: CATGSTGRPHEQYF. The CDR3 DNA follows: TGTGCCACCGGTTCGACCGGGAGACCGCACGAGCAGTACTTC.

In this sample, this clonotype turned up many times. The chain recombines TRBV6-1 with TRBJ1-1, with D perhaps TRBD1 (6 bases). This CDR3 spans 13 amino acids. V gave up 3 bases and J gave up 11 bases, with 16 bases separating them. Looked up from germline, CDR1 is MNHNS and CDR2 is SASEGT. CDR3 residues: CASSDLDRAEAFF. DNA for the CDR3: TGTGCCAGCAGTGACCTGGACAGAGCCGAGGCTTTCTTT.

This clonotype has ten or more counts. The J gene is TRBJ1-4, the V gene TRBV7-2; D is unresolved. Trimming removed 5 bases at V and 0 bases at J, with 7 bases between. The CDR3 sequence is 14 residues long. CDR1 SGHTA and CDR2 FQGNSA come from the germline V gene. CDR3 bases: TGTGCCAGCAGCCATACCTCAACTAATGAAAAACTGTTTTTT. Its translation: CASSHTSTNEKLFF.

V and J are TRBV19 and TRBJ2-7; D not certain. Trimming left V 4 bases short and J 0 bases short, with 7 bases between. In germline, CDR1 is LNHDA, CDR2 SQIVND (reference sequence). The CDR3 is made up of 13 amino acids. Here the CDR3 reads CASSKSSSYEQYF. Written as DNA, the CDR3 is TGTGCCAGTAGTAAGTCGAGCTCCTACGAGCAGTACTTC. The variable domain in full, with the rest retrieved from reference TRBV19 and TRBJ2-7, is DGGITQSPKYLFRKEGQNVTLSCEQNLNHDAMYWYRQDPGQGLRLIYYSQIVNDFQKGDIAEGYSVSREKKESFPLTVTSAQKNPTAFYLCASSKSSSYEQYFGPGTRLTVT.

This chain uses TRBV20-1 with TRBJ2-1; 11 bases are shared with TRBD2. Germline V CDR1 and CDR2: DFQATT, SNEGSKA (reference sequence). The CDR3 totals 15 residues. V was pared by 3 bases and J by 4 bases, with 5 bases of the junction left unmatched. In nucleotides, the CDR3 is TGCAGTGCTAGCCCGACTAGCGGGGCATACAATGAGCAGTTCTTC. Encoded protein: CSASPTSGAYNEQFF.

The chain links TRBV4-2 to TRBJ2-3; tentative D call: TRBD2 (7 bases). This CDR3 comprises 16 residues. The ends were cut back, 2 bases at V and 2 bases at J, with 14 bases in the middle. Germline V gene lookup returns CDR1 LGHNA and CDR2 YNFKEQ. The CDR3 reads CASSQSRGGFTDTQYF. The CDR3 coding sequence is TGTGCCAGCAGCCAATCAAGGGGGGGCTTCACAGATACGCAGTATTTT.

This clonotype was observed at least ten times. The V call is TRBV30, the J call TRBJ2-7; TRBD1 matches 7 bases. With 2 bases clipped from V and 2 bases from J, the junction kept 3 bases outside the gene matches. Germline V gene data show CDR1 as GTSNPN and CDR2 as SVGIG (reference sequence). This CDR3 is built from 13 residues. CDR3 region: CAWSRQGAYEQYF. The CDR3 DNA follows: TGTGCCTGGAGTAGGCAGGGGGCCTACGAGCAGTACTTC.

The CDR3 reads CASSIERELYNEQFF. CDR3 sequence (DNA): TGTGCCAGTAGTATTGAGCGGGAGCTCTACAATGAGCAGTTCTTC. The chain joins TRBV19 to TRBJ2-1, with TRBD2 matching over 8 bases. Germline trimming cut 3 bases from V and 3 bases from J; bases unmatched to any gene: 4. The CDR3 contains 15 residues. Germline assignment: CDR1 LNHDA and CDR2 SQIVND (reference sequence). Filled out from reference TRBV19 and TRBJ2-1, the complete variable domain reads DGGITQSPKYLFRKEGQNVTLSCEQNLNHDAMYWYRQDPGQGLRLIYYSQIVNDFQKGDIAEGYSVSREKKESFPLTVTSAQKNPTAFYLCASSIERELYNEQFFGPGTRLTVL.

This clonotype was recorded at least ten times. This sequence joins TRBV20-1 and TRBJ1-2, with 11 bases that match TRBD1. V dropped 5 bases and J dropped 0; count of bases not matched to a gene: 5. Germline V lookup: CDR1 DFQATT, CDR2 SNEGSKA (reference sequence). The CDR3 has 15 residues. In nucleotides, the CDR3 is TGCAGTGCTCGCGGACAGGGGGCGCCTAACTATGGCTACACCTTC. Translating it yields CSARGQGAPNYGYTF.

This chain's CDR3 is CASSFQRLAGGGDTQYF. In nucleotides, the CDR3 is TGTGCCAGCAGTTTTCAGAGACTAGCGGGGGGAGGAGATACGCAGTATTTT. This chain links TRBV12-3 or TRBV12-4 with TRBJ2-3, with 13 bases identical to TRBD2. The V gene end was trimmed by 3 bases and the J gene end by 5 bases; junction bases not matched to a gene: 8. This CDR3 is 17 amino acids long.

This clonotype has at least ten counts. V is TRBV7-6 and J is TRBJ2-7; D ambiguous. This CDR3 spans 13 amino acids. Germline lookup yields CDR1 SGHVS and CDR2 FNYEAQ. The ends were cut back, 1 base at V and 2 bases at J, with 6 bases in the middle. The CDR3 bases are TGTGCCAGCAGCTTAGGATCGGCCTACGAGCAGTACTTC. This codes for CASSLGSAYEQYF.

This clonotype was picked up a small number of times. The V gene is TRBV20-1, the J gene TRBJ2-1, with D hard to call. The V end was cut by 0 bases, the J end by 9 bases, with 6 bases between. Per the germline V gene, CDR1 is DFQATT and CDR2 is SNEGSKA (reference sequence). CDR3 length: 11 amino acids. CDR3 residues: CSARDHGEQFF. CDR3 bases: TGCAGTGCTAGAGATCATGGTGAGCAGTTCTTC.

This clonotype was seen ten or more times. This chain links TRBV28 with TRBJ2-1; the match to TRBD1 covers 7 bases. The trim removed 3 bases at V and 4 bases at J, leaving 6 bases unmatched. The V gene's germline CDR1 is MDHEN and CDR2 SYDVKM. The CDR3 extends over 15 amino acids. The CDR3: CASSFPGQMYNEQFF. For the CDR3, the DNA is TGTGCCAGCAGTTTTCCGGGACAGATGTACAATGAGCAGTTCTTC.

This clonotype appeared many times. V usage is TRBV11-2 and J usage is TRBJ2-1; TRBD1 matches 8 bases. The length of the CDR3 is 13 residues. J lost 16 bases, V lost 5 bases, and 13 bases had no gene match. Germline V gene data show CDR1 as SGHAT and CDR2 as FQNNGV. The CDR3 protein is CASSPFSAGGRFF. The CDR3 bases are TGTGCCAGCAGCCCGTTCTCAGCAGGGGGCCGATTCTTC.

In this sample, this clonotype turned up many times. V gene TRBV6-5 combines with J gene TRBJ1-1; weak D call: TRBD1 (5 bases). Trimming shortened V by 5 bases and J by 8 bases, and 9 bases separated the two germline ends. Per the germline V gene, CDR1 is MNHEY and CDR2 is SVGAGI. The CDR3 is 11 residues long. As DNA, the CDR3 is TGTGCCAGCAGTCCGGGGGTAGAAGCTTTCTTT. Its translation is CASSPGVEAFF.

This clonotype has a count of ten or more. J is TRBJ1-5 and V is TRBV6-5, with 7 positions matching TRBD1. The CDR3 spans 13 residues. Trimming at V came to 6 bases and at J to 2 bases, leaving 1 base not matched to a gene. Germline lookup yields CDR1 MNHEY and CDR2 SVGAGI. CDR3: CASRGTGNQPQHF. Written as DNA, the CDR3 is TGTGCCAGCAGGGGGACAGGCAATCAGCCCCAGCATTTT.

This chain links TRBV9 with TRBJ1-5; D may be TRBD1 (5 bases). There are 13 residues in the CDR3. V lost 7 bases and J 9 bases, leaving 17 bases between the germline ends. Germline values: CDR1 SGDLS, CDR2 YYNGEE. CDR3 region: CASSGTPEGPQHF. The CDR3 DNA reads TGTGCCAGCTCCGGGACTCCAGAGGGGCCCCAGCATTTT.

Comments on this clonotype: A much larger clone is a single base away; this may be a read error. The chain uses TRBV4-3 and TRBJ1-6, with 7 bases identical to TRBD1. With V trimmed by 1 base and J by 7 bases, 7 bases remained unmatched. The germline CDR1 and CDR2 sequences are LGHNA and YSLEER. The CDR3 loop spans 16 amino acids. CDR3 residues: CASSQVGTEPNSPLHF. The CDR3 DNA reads TGCGCCAGCAGCCAAGTCGGGACAGAGCCCAATTCACCCCTCCACTTT.

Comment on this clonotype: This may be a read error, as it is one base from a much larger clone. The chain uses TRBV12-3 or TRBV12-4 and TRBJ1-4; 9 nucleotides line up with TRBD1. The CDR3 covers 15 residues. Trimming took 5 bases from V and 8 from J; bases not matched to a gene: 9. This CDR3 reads CASSPLQGAREKLFF. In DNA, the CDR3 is TGTGCCAGCAGTCCTCTACAGGGGGCTAGGGAAAAACTGTTTTTT.

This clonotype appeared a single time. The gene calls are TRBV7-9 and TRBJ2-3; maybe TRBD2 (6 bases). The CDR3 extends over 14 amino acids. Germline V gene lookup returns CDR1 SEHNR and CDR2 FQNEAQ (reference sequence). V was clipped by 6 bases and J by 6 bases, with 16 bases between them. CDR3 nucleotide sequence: TGTGCCAGCAGTCCCGGGGGATCTACGGATACGCAGTATTTT. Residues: CASSPGGSTDTQYF.

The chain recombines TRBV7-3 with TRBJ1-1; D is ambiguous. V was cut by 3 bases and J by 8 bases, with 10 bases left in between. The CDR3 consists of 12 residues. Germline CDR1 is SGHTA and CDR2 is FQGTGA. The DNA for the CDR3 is TGTGCCAGCAGCTTTGATCGGGGAGAAGCTTTCTTT. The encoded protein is CASSFDRGEAFF.

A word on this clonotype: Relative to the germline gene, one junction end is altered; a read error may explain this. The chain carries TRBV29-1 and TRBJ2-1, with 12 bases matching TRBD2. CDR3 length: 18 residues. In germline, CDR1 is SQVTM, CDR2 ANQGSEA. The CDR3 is CSVQGGTSGLSSFNEQFF. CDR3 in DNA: TGCAGCGTCCAAGGCGGGACTAGCGGGTTGAGCTCCTTCAATGAGCAGTTCTTC.

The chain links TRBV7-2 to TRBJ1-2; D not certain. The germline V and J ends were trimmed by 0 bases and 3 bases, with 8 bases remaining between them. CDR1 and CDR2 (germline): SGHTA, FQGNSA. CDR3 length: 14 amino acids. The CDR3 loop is CASSLAASHYGYTF. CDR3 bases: TGTGCCAGCAGCTTAGCGGCCAGCCACTATGGCTACACCTTC. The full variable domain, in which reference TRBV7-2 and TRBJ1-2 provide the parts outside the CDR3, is GAGVSQSPSNKVTEKGKDVELRCDPISGHTALYWYRQSLGQGLEFLIYFQGNSAPDKSGLPSDRFSAERTGGSVSTLTIQRTQQEDSAVYLCASSLAASHYGYTFGSGTRLTVV.

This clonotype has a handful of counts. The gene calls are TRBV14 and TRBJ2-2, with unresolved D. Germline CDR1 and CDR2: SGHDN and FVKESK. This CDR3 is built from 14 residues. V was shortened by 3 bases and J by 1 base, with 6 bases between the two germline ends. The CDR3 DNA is TGTGCCAGCAGCCAGGAACAGAACACCGGGGAGCTGTTTTTT. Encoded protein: CASSQEQNTGELFF.

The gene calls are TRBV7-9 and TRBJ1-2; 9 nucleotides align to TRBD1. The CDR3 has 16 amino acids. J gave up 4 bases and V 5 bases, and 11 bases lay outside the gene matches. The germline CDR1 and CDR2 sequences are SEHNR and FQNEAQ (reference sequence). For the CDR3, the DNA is TGTGCCAGCAGCAGCGGGACAGGGAGGGATATCTATGGCTACACCTTC. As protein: CASSSGTGRDIYGYTF.

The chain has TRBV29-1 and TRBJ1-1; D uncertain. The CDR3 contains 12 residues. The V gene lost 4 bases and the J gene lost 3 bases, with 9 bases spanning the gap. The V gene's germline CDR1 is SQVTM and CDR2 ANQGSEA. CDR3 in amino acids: CSVVPVDTEAFF. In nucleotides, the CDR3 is TGCAGCGTTGTTCCGGTCGACACTGAAGCTTTCTTT. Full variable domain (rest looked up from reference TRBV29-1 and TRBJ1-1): SAVISQKPSRDICQRGTSLTIQCQVDSQVTMMFWYRQQPGQSLTLIATANQGSEATYESGFVIDKFPISRPNLTFSTLTVSNMSPEDSSIYLCSVVPVDTEAFFGQGTRLTVV.